This TCR beta chain is from a study of CD8+CD57+ T cells in acquired aplastic anemia (dated by TCRdb to the late 2010s). At the level of the whole study: A mean of around 3.3 ug of DNA, ranging from roughly 0.2 to 30 ug, was extracted from sorted CD4+ and CD8+ cells. Mean read counts for healthy donor samples were roughly 10 million for CD4+ cells and some 12 million for CD8+ cells. Here is what the overall study found, with its caveats: No significant difference in CD8+ Simpson's diversity was found between patients and healthy controls (P=0.060). Roughly 30 CD8+ CDR3 sequences were shared between patients and controls but appeared highly expressed in patients and within their immunodominant clones.

The CDR3 has 14 amino acids, counting the end cysteine and phenylalanine. The sequence is cut down to CDR3 DNA, 42 bases in frame from base 1. Trimming at the junction amounts to 3 bases on V and 7 bases on J, and the germline ends lie 12 bases apart. CDR1 LNHDA and CDR2 SQIVND are derived from the germline V gene (reference sequence). Profiling of TCR beta VDJ combinations and CDR3 sequences used genomic DNA as the template. TCR repertoire sequencing was run on an Illumina HiSeq 2000. Turning to the authors' computational methods: Repertoires were assessed using TRBV/TRBJ rearrangement plots, CDR3 size and DJ length profiles, and Simpson's diversity index. The most abundant DNA sequence in the deep sequencing data was defined as the immunodominant clone. CDR3 amino acid sequences were checked for sharing between subjects and were compared against published repertoires and the VDJdb database. TCRdb passed the public sequencing reads through fastp at Q25 and MiXCR, retaining productive beta sequences. Each entry is one CDR3 protein sequence, shown with its most common DNA and genes. TCRdb assigned the V and J calls; the authors' analysis was not used. The sample has about 150,000 distinct CDR3 sequences on record, roughly two fifths of them singletons. The top ten clones comprise around 8.4% of the sample.

This clonotype was detected only once. Its antigen is unknown. Within one base of it there is no much larger clone, and no base qualities were kept. Evidence from a single read is weak. In the study, sorted CD4+ and CD8+ blood T cells from patients with severe aplastic anemia and from healthy subjects underwent deep sequencing of TCR repertoires. Ficoll-Paque density gradient centrifugation was used to isolate peripheral blood mononuclear cells. Before DNA extraction, CD4+ and CD8+ T cells were sorted by FACS or by magnetic beads. The sequence links TRBV19 to TRBJ1-4, with an unclear D gene assignment. Sequencing was carried out using sorted CD4+, CD8+, or CD8+CD57+ T cells (not recorded which) from PBMCs. The origin of this receptor is a human donor in good health, serving as a control. The DNA reads TGTGCCAGTAGTATCGACCCGAGGAGTGAAAAACTGTTTTTT. It translates to CASSIDPRSEKLFF. When the CDR3 is completed using the reference TRBV19 and TRBJ1-4 genes on either side, the full variable domain is DGGITQSPKYLFRKEGQNVTLSCEQNLNHDAMYWYRQDPGQGLRLIYYSQIVNDFQKGDIAEGYSVSREKKESFPLTVTSAQKNPTAFYLCASSIDPRSEKLFFGSGTQLSVL.